The 25 T cell receptor beta chains reported below all come from one sample, sequenced in a study of blood T cell repertoires in COVID-19. Repertoires were generated with immunoSEQ multiplex PCR, while TCRdb's copy carries only in-frame clones and drops some. The table includes hundreds of thousands of clones, more than 70% detected once. The material sequenced was PBMCs or T cells enriched from blood (not recorded which). These receptors originate from a woman in her 40s with acute COVID-19.

The chain joins TRBV19 to TRBJ1-1, with TRBD1 identical over 8 bases. The V gene's germline CDR1 is LNHDA and CDR2 SQIVND (reference sequence). The CDR3 is made up of 13 amino acids. V lost 9 bases and J lost 3; bases outside the gene matches: 6. The CDR3 loop is CASLTGEDTEAFF. In DNA form, the CDR3 reads TGTGCCAGCCTGACAGGGGAGGACACTGAAGCTTTCTTT.

V usage is TRBV7-2 and J usage is TRBJ2-3, with TRBD1 matching 12 bases. Germline CDR1 reads SGHTA; CDR2 reads FQGNSA. The CDR3 sequence is 19 residues long. The V and J ends lost 5 bases and 1 base, in that order; junction bases with no gene match: 13. The DNA of the CDR3 is TGTGCCAGCAGCCCCAAAAAGGGGACAGGGGGCGATCGCACAGATACGCAGTATTTT. It yields the protein CASSPKKGTGGDRTDTQYF.

This CDR3 is CASSDTTGELKTF. DNA for the CDR3: TGTGCCAGCAGTGATACGACAGGGGAATTAAAGACCTTC. This chain joins TRBV2 and TRBJ1-2, with 8 bases matching TRBD1. V lost 3 bases, J lost 14 bases, and 11 bases stayed unmatched. Germline V CDR1 and CDR2: SNHLY, FYNNEI. This CDR3 region has 13 residues. Drawing the rest from reference TRBV2 and TRBJ1-2, the complete variable domain is EPEVTQTPSHQVTQMGQEVILRCVPISNHLYFYWYRQILGQKVEFLVSFYNNEISEKSEIFDDQFSVERPDGSNFTLKIRSTKLEDSAMYFCASSDTTGELKTFGSGTRLTVV.

CDR3: CASSLTGSKNIQYF. CDR3 DNA sequence: TGTGCCAGCAGCCTTACAGGATCCAAAAACATTCAGTACTTC. This chain joins TRBV3-1 (or the pseudogene TRBV3-2) and TRBJ2-4; a weak D match, TRBD1 (5 bases). CDR3 length: 14 residues. Germline values: CDR1 LGHDT, CDR2 YNNKEL (reference sequence). V was pared by 4 bases and J by 2 bases, with 9 bases between.

This clone was observed a single time. The chain carries TRBV24-1 and TRBJ1-3; the D gene is possibly TRBD1 (6 bases). The CDR3 covers 15 residues. Per the germline V gene, CDR1 is KGHDR and CDR2 is SFDVKD. Trimming left V 9 bases short and J 0 bases short, with 14 bases between. The CDR3 coding sequence is TGTGCCACCGGGGGGGCAGGACCCTCTGGAAACACCATATATTTT. This gives the protein CATGGAGPSGNTIYF.

The CDR3 here is CASSRDRVQETQYF. The CDR3 bases are TGTGCCAGCAGCCGAGACAGGGTCCAAGAGACCCAGTACTTC. V usage is TRBV14 and J usage is TRBJ2-5; the match to TRBD1 covers 7 bases. Germline CDR1 is SGHDN and CDR2 is FVKESK. V lost 4 bases, J lost 1 base, and 3 bases stayed unmatched. CDR3 length: 14 residues.

The J gene is TRBJ2-5, the V gene TRBV9; 9 bases map to TRBD1. Germline V gene sequence: CDR1 SGDLS, CDR2 YYNGEE. V lost 4 bases to trimming and J lost 1 base; unmatched junction nucleotides: 2. This CDR3 has 14 amino acids. The CDR3 bases are TGTGCCAGCAGCCCGGGACAGGGCCAAGAGACCCAGTACTTC. Translating gives CASSPGQGQETQYF.

This clone was detected once. The rearrangement uses TRBV18 and TRBJ1-5, with 8 bases fitting TRBD1. The germline CDR1 and CDR2 sequences are KGHSH and LQKENI. The CDR3 spans 16 residues. V dropped 4 bases and J dropped 2; count of bases not matched to a gene: 7. The CDR3 protein is CASSQTGTGRNQPQHF. Here the CDR3 DNA reads TGTGCCAGCTCACAGACCGGGACAGGTCGCAATCAGCCCCAGCATTTT.

In DNA, the CDR3 is TGTGCCAGCAGTCGCATGACCGGGACTAGCTCCTACAATGAGCAGTTCTTC. Protein product: CASSRMTGTSSYNEQFF. V usage is TRBV28 and J usage is TRBJ2-1; TRBD2 matches 8 bases. After removal of 5 bases from V and 0 bases from J, the junction contained 9 bases not matched to a gene. This CDR3 region has 17 residues. Per germline, CDR1 MDHEN and CDR2 SYDVKM. Full variable domain (remainder filled in from reference TRBV28 and TRBJ2-1): DVKVTQSSRYLVKRTGEKVFLECVQDMDHENMFWYRQDPGLGLRLIYFSYDVKMKEKGDIPEGYSVSREKKERFSLILESASTNQTSMYLCASSRMTGTSSYNEQFFGPGTRLTVL.

The chain uses TRBV10-3 and TRBJ2-4; a possible D gene is TRBD2 (5 bases). The CDR3 contains 13 residues. Per germline, CDR1 ENHRY and CDR2 SYGVKD. Trimming took off 4 bases at V and 7 bases at J, with 11 bases between the two ends. The CDR3 sequence: CAISGGLGNIQYF. The CDR3 bases are TGTGCCATCAGTGGCGGACTTGGGAACATTCAGTACTTC.

This chain links TRBV4-2 with TRBJ1-1, with D tentatively TRBD1 (5 bases). CDR1 is LGHNA, CDR2 YNFKEQ, per germline. This CDR3 has 14 amino acids. Trimming shortened V by 0 bases and J by 10 bases, and 15 bases separated the two germline ends. CDR3 coding DNA: TGTGCCAGCAGCCAAGACCTGGGGGGGACGGTAGCTTTCTTT. This sequence encodes CASSQDLGGTVAFF.

The rearrangement uses TRBV7-9 and TRBJ2-1; D may be TRBD1 (6 bases). The V end was cut by 4 bases, the J end by 4 bases, with 14 bases between. Germline V gene data show CDR1 as SEHNR and CDR2 as FQNEAQ (reference sequence). The CDR3 is made up of 15 amino acids. In DNA, the CDR3 is TGTGCCAGCAGCTCATCCGGGACAAATTACAATGAGCAGTTCTTC. It is translated as CASSSSGTNYNEQFF. Full variable domain (rest looked up from reference TRBV7-9 and TRBJ2-1): DTGVSQNPRHKITKRGQNVTFRCDPISEHNRLYWYRQTLGQGPEFLTYFQNEAQLEKSRLLSDRFSAERPKGSFSTLEIQRTEQGDSAMYLCASSSSGTNYNEQFFGPGTRLTVL.

V usage is TRBV28 and J usage is TRBJ2-7; the D is unclear. With 2 bases removed from V and 2 bases from J, the gap between germline ends came to 16 bases. The germline CDR1 and CDR2 sequences are MDHEN and SYDVKM. This CDR3 is built from 16 residues. The CDR3 loop reads CASSLNPRSRTYEQYF. The DNA for the CDR3 is TGTGCCAGCAGTTTAAACCCTCGGAGTCGGACCTACGAGCAGTACTTC. Full variable domain (missing parts from reference TRBV28 and TRBJ2-7): DVKVTQSSRYLVKRTGEKVFLECVQDMDHENMFWYRQDPGLGLRLIYFSYDVKMKEKGDIPEGYSVSREKKERFSLILESASTNQTSMYLCASSLNPRSRTYEQYFGPGTRLTVT.

V and J are TRBV15 and TRBJ2-3; the match to TRBD1 covers 7 bases. Germline lookup yields CDR1 LNHNV and CDR2 YYDKDF (reference sequence). The CDR3 extends over 16 amino acids. Trimming at V came to 0 bases and at J to 6 bases, leaving 9 bases not matched to a gene. The DNA of the CDR3 is TGTGCCACCAGCAGAGATCTGACAGGGCAGGGGGATACGCAGTATTTT. It is translated as CATSRDLTGQGDTQYF. The full variable domain, in which reference TRBV15 and TRBJ2-3 provide the parts outside the CDR3, is DAMVIQNPRYQVTQFGKPVTLSCSQTLNHNVMYWYQQKSSQAPKLLFHYYDKDFNNEADTPDNFQSRRPNTSFCFLDIRSPGLGDTAMYLCATSRDLTGQGDTQYFGPGTRLTVL.

The DNA of the CDR3 is TGCGCCAGCAGCGAAGGGACAGGGGGCGCGGGGGAAAAACTGTTTTTT. Protein product: CASSEGTGGAGEKLFF. The chain uses TRBV5-1 and TRBJ1-4, with 12 bases that match TRBD1. With V trimmed by 4 bases and J by 8 bases, 9 bases remained unmatched. Germline assignment: CDR1 SGHRS and CDR2 YFSETQ. The CDR3 totals 16 residues. Combining the CDR3 with reference TRBV5-1 and TRBJ1-4 gives the whole variable domain KAGVTQTPRYLIKTRGQQVTLSCSPISGHRSVSWYQQTPGQGLQFLFEYFSETQRNKGNFPGRFSGRQFSNSRSEMNVSTLELGDSALYLCASSEGTGGAGEKLFFGSGTQLSVL.

J is TRBJ2-1 and V is TRBV19; D may be TRBD2 (6 bases). Germline values: CDR1 LNHDA, CDR2 SQIVND (reference sequence). The CDR3 sequence is 16 residues long. The V and J ends lost 6 bases and 2 bases respectively, with 17 bases between them. The CDR3 region is CASSPRGFVTYNEQFF. CDR3 DNA sequence: TGTGCCAGTAGCCCTCGGGGGTTTGTAACCTACAATGAGCAGTTCTTC.

The chain links TRBV7-2 to TRBJ1-4, with D uncertain. Germline V gene data show CDR1 as SGHTA and CDR2 as FQGNSA. Trimming removed 1 base at V and 3 bases at J, with 9 bases between. The CDR3 consists of 15 residues. CDR3 coding DNA: TGTGCCAGCAGCTTAGGGCAGACTCCTAATGAAAAACTGTTTTTT. As protein: CASSLGQTPNEKLFF.

Concerning this clone itself: Other DNA sequences in this sample translate to the same CDR3. CDR3 sequence (DNA): TGTGCCAGCAGCGTAGCTTCTGGAGGGACTGAAGCTTTCTTT. Its translation: CASSVASGGTEAFF. The V and J genes are TRBV9 and TRBJ1-1, with D unresolved. The V gene's germline CDR1 is SGDLS and CDR2 YYNGEE. The CDR3 has 14 residues. Trimming took 0 bases from V and 5 from J, leaving 11 bases between them.

This chain uses TRBV9 with TRBJ2-1; 11 bases align to TRBD1. Germline CDR1 and CDR2: SGDLS and YYNGEE. The CDR3 is 18 residues long. With V trimmed by 0 bases and J by 4 bases, 9 bases remained unmatched. The CDR3 reads CASSVAPSGTGGYNEQFF. The CDR3 coding sequence is TGTGCCAGCAGCGTAGCTCCTAGTGGGACAGGGGGATACAATGAGCAGTTCTTC.

V and J are TRBV28 and TRBJ2-2, with D tentatively TRBD1 (6 bases). The CDR3 is 18 residues long. Germline-derived CDR1 and CDR2 are MDHEN and SYDVKM. V was cut by 1 base and J by 0 bases, with 15 bases left in between. The CDR3 loop reads CASSLLPGQSANTGELFF. The CDR3 DNA reads as TGTGCCAGCAGTTTATTACCCGGACAGTCCGCGAACACCGGGGAGCTGTTTTTT.

The chain employs TRBV3-1 (or the pseudogene TRBV3-2) and TRBJ2-1; 9 bases map to TRBD2. Germline trimming cut 7 bases from V and 6 bases from J; bases unmatched to any gene: 10. The CDR3 is 15 residues long. Germline lookup yields CDR1 LGHDT and CDR2 YNNKEL (reference sequence). The CDR3 nucleotides are TGTGCCAGCACCCAGGCGGGTAGCGGGAGCAATGAGCAGTTCTTC. As protein: CASTQAGSGSNEQFF.

The J gene is TRBJ1-2, the V gene TRBV10-3; the D gene is possibly TRBD1 (5 bases). The germline V gene encodes CDR1 ENHRY and CDR2 SYGVKD. The CDR3 has 15 residues. Trimming shortened V by 8 bases and J by 5 bases, and 21 bases separated the two germline ends. This chain's CDR3 is CAIGTGTHRTYGYTF. The CDR3 region has the DNA TGTGCCATCGGCACCGGGACTCACCGAACTTATGGCTACACCTTC.

The gene calls are TRBV28 and TRBJ1-5; weak D call: TRBD1 (6 bases). CDR1 and CDR2 from the germline V gene are MDHEN and SYDVKM. V was trimmed by 6 bases and J by 4 bases, leaving 19 bases between them. This CDR3 has 16 residues. The CDR3 DNA reads as TGTGCCAGCAGGCCCCGAACAGGGTTGGCGAATCAGCCCCAGCATTTT. Protein sequence: CASRPRTGLANQPQHF.

The genes are TRBV7-9 and TRBJ2-5; D remains ambiguous. The CDR3 runs 13 residues. CDR1 and CDR2 from the germline V gene are SEHNR and FQNEAQ (reference sequence). V shed 7 bases and J shed 3 bases, with 12 bases lying between them. The CDR3 loop reads CASTTPEKETQYF. CDR3 nucleotides: TGTGCCAGCACCACTCCCGAGAAAGAGACCCAGTACTTC.

This clone was observed a single time. V usage is TRBV14 and J usage is TRBJ1-1; 8 bases agree with TRBD1. The V gene's germline CDR1 is SGHDN and CDR2 FVKESK. The CDR3 loop spans 14 amino acids. After removal of 4 bases from V and 7 bases from J, the junction contained 8 bases not matched to a gene. This chain's CDR3 is CASSLQGEEVEAFF. CDR3 nucleotides: TGTGCCAGCAGCCTACAGGGGGAAGAAGTTGAAGCTTTCTTT.